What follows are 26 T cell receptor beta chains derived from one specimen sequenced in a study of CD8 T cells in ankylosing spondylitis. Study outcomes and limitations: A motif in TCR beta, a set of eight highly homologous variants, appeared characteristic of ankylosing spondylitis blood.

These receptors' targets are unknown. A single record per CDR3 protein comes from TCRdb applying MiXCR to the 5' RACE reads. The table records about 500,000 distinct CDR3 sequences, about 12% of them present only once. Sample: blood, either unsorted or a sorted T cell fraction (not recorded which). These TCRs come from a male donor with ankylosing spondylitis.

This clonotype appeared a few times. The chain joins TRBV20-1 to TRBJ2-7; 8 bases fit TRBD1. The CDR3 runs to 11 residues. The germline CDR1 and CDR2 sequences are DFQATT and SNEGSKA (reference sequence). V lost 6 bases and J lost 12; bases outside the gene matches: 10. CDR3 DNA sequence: TGCAGTGCGGGGGGCCCGGACAGGGCGTACGTC. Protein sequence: CSAGGPDRAYV.

The CDR3 protein is CSASAGLAYEQYV. The CDR3 DNA is TGCAGTGCTAGCGCGGGACTAGCGTACGAGCAGTACGTC. The chain carries TRBV20-1 and TRBJ2-7; 10 bases are shared with TRBD2. J gave up 4 bases and V 3 bases, and 3 bases lay outside the gene matches. Per germline, CDR1 DFQATT and CDR2 SNEGSKA (reference sequence). The CDR3 runs 13 residues.

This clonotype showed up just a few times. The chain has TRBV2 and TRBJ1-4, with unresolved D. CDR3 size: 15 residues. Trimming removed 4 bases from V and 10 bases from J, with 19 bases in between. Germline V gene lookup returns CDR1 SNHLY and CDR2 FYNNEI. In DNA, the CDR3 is TGTGCCAGCAGTGCGGAGCGGCTTGAGGGTGGAAAACTGTTTTTT. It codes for CASSAERLEGGKLFF.

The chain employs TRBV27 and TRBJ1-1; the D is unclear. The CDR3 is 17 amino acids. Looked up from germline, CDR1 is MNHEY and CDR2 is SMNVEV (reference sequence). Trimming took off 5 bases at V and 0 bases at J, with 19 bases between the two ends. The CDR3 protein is CASSPRRTTFMNTEAFF. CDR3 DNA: TGTGCCAGCAGTCCCCGCCGAACTACTTTTATGAACACTGAAGCTTTCTTT.

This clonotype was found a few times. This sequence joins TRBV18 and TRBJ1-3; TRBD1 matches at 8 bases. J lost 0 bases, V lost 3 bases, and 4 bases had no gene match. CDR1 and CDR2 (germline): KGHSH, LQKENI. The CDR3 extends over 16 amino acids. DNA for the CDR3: TGTGCCAGCTCACCGGGACAGGTTAACTCTGGAAACACCATATATTTT. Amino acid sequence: CASSPGQVNSGNTIYF. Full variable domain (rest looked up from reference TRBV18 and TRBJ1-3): NAGVMQNPRHLVRRRGQEARLRCSPMKGHSHVYWYRQLPEEGLKFMVYLQKENIIDESGMPKERFSAEFPKEGPSILRIQQVVRGDSAAYFCASSPGQVNSGNTIYFGEGSWLTVV.

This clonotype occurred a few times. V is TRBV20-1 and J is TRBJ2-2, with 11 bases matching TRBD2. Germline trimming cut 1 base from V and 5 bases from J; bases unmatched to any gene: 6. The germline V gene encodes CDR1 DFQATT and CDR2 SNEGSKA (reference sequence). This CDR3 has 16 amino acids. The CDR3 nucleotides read TGCAGTGCTAGAGTTAGCGGGAGGGTGTCGACCGGGGAGCTGTTTTTT. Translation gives CSARVSGRVSTGELFF.

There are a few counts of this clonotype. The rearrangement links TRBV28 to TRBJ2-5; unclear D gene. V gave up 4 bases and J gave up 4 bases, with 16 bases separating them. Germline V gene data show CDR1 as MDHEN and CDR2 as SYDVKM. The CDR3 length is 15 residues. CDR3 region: CASSSPLVAAETQYF. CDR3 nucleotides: TGTGCCAGCAGTTCCCCCTTGGTAGCCGCAGAGACCCAGTACTTC.

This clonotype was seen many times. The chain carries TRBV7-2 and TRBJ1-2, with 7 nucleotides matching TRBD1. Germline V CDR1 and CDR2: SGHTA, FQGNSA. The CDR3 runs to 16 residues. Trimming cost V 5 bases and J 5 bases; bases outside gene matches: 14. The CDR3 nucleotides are TGTGCCAGCAGCCCCAGACAGGGCGTCAACTCATATGGCTACACCTTC. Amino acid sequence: CASSPRQGVNSYGYTF.

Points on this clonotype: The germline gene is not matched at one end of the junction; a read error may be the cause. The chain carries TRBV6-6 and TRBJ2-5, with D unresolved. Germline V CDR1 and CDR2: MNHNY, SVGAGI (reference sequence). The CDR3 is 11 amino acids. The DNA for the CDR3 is TGTGCCAGCAGTTCGAATTCCCAGAAGGACTTC. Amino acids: CASSSNSQKDF.

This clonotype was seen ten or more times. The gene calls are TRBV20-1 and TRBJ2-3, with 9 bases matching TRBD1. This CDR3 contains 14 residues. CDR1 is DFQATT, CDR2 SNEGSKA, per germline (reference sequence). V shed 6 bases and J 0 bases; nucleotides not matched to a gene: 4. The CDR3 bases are TGCAGTGCGCCGGACAGGGGTAGCACAGATACGCAGTATTTT. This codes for CSAPDRGSTDTQYF.

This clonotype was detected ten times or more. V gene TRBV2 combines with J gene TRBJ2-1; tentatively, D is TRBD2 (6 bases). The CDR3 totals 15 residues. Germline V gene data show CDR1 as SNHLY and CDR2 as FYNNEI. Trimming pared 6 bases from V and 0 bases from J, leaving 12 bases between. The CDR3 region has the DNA TGTGCCAGCAGCTCTCACGGGGGCTCCTACAATGAGCAGTTCTTC. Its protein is CASSSHGGSYNEQFF.

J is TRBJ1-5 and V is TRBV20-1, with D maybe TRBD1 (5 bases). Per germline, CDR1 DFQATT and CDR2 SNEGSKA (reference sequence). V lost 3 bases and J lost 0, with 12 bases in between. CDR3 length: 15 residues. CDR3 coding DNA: TGCAGTGCTAGGGAGGTAGGGGTTAGCAATCAGCCCCAGCATTTT. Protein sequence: CSAREVGVSNQPQHF.

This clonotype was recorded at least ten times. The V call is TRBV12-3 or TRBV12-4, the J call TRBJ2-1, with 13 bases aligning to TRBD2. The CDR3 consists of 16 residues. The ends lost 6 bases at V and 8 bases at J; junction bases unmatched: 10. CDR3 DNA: TGTGCCAGCAGCTTGGGACTAGCGGGGCTGGTCCATGAGCAGTTCTTC. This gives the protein CASSLGLAGLVHEQFF.

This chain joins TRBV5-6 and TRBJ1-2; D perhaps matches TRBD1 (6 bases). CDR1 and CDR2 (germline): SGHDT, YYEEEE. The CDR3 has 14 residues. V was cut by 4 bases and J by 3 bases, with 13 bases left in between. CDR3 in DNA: TGTGCCAGCAGCCCTCGAGGGGGGTACTATGGCTACACCTTC. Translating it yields CASSPRGGYYGYTF.

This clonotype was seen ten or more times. In DNA form, the CDR3 reads TGTGCCAGCAGACTCCAGGGGACTAGGTATAGTGAGCAGTTCTTC. Translating gives CASRLQGTRYSEQFF. This chain joins TRBV6-1 and TRBJ2-1; the match to TRBD2 covers 8 bases. This CDR3 spans 15 amino acids. V shed 6 bases, J shed 9 bases, and the junction held 13 bases outside the gene matches. Germline lookup yields CDR1 MNHNS and CDR2 SASEGT.

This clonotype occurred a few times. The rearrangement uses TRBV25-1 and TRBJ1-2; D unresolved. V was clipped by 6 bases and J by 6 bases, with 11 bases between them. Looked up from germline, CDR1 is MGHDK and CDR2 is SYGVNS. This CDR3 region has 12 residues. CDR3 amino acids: CASSRPQDGYTF. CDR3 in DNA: TGTGCCAGCAGCCGACCTCAAGATGGCTACACCTTC.

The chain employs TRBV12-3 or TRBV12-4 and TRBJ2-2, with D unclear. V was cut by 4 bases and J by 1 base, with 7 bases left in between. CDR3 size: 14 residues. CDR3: CASSSTVNTGELFF. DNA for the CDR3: TGTGCCAGCAGTTCGACTGTGAACACCGGGGAGCTGTTTTTT.

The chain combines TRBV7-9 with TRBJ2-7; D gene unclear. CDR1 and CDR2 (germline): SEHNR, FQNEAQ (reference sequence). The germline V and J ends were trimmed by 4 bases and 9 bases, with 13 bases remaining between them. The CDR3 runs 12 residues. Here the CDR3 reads CASSSGPFRQYF. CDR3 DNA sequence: TGTGCCAGCAGCTCCGGACCATTTCGGCAGTACTTC.

The CDR3: CASNPGSGETQYF. The CDR3 nucleotides are TGTGCCAGCAATCCGGGGTCGGGAGAGACCCAGTACTTC. This chain uses TRBV2 with TRBJ2-5; tentatively, D is TRBD2 (5 bases). Trimming pared 7 bases from V and 4 bases from J, leaving 13 bases between. The CDR3 covers 13 residues. The germline gives CDR1 SNHLY, CDR2 FYNNEI.

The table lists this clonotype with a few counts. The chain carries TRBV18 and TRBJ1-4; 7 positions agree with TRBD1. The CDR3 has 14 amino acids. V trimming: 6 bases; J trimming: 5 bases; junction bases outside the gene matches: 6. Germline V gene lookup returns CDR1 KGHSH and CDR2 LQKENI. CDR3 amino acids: CASSESRGNEKLFF. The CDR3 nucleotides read TGTGCCAGCTCGGAGAGCAGGGGGAATGAAAAACTGTTTTTT.

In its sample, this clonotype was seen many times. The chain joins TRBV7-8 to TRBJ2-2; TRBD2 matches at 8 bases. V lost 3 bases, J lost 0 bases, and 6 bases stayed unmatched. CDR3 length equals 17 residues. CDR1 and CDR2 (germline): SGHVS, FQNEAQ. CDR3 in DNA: TGTGCCAGCAGCTTTAGCCGGACTAGCTCGAACACCGGGGAGCTGTTTTTT. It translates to CASSFSRTSSNTGELFF.

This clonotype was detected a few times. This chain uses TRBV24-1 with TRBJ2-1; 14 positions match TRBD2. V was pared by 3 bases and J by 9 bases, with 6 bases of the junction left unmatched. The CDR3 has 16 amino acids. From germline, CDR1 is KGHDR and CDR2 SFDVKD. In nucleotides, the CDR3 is TGTGCCACCAGTGATCCGGGACTAGCGGGAGAGGGTGAGCAGTTCTTC. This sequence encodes CATSDPGLAGEGEQFF.

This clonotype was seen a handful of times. CDR3 nucleotide sequence: TGCAGTGCTCAATACATGAACACTGAAGCTTTCTTT. Protein sequence: CSAQYMNTEAFF. The V and J genes are TRBV20-1 and TRBJ1-1; D gene ambiguous. V was shortened by 5 bases and J by 0 bases, with 7 bases between the two germline ends. Germline V gives CDR1 DFQATT, CDR2 SNEGSKA (reference sequence). The CDR3 has 12 amino acids.

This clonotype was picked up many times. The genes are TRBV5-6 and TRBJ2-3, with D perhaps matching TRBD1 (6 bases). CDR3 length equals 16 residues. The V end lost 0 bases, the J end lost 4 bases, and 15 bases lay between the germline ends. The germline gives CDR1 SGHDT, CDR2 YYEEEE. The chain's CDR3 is CASSLEITGLADTQYF. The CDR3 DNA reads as TGTGCCAGCAGCTTGGAGATAACAGGGTTAGCAGATACGCAGTATTTT.

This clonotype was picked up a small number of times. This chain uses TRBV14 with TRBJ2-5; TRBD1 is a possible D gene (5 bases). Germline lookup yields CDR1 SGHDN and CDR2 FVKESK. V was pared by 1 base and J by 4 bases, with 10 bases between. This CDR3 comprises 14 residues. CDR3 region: CASSQGGLGETQYF. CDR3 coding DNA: TGTGCCAGCAGCCAAGGGGGCCTCGGAGAGACCCAGTACTTC. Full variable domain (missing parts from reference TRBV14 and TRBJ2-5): EAGVTQFPSHSVIEKGQTVTLRCDPISGHDNLYWYRRVMGKEIKFLLHFVKESKQDESGMPNNRFLAERTGGTYSTLKVQPAELEDSGVYFCASSQGGLGETQYFGPGTRLLVL.

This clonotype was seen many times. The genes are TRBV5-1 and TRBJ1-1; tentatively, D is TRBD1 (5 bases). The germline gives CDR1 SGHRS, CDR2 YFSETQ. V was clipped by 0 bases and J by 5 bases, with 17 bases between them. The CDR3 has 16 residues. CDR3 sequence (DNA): TGCGCCAGCAGCTTGGGGACCCGGGACCAAAGAACTGAAGCTTTCTTT. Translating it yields CASSLGTRDQRTEAFF. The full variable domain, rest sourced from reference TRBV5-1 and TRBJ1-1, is KAGVTQTPRYLIKTRGQQVTLSCSPISGHRSVSWYQQTPGQGLQFLFEYFSETQRNKGNFPGRFSGRQFSNSRSEMNVSTLELGDSALYLCASSLGTRDQRTEAFFGQGTRLTVV.